This T cell receptor (beta chain) originates from a study of blood T cells in healthy people across ages. This clonotype was detected only a few times. A sample-barcoded 5' primer and a J-beta primer mix were used in a second PCR of roughly 7 to 11 cycles. MiXCR, run by TCRdb on the 5' RACE reads, gives a single entry per CDR3 protein. Found here are around 970,000 distinct CDR3 sequences, about 53% of them singletons; the top ten hold about 21%. Germline CDR1 ENHRY, CDR2 SYGVKD. The CDR3 sequence is 20 residues long. The sequence derives from a woman aged 60-75 years in good health. This chain connects TRBV10-3 to TRBJ2-4; TRBD2 matches at 11 bases. The DNA end is more similar to TRBJ2-7, so the J call may be wrong. The sequenced material came from blood. CDR3 sequence: CAISVETPELAGVGSGEQYF. The CDR3 DNA sequence: TGTGCCATCAGTGTTGAGACCCCGGAACTAGCGGGAGTTGGATCGGGCGAGCAGTACTTC.